The rows below give T cell receptor beta chains drawn from one sample of a study of T-cell reconstitution after alpha-beta-depleted transplantation in children. MiXCR, run by TCRdb on the PCR reads, gives a single entry per CDR3 protein. The sample yields about 300,000 distinct CDR3 sequences, less than 9.5% seen once. The sequences come from peripheral blood, collected 360 days after TCRalphabeta/CD19-depleted stem cell transplant. The source is a female patient between 2 and 15 years old who had a stem cell transplant for Fanconi anemia, so the T cells may come from the graft donor. Each CDR3 is given with its conserved first and last residue.

V	J	CDR3
TRBV10-3	TRBJ1-6	CASGPGDSPLHF
TRBV7-6	TRBJ1-1	CASSLNRGTEAFF
TRBV12-3/TRBV12-4	TRBJ2-2	CASTRDNTNTGELFF
TRBV6-5	TRBJ1-3	CASSFGRGSSGNTIYF
TRBV6-4	TRBJ2-2	CASRTPGQGADHTTGELFF
TRBV28	TRBJ2-3	CASLYSGQGDTQYF
TRBV11-2	TRBJ2-5	CASSSLDSGVPGETQYF
TRBV11-2	TRBJ1-2	CASSIPQGVGYGYTF
TRBV5-6	TRBJ2-2	CASSFLAGNTGELFF
TRBV3-1	TRBJ1-4	CASSLPRDPRTATNEKLFF
TRBV5-1	TRBJ2-1	CASSLGTSGYNEQFF
TRBV6-2/TRBV6-3	TRBJ2-1	CASSYSELAGLNEQFF
TRBV29-1	TRBJ2-3	CSVEANTDTQYF
TRBV19	TRBJ2-7	CASSWASGSYEQYF
TRBV7-3	TRBJ1-1	CASSLGPKSTEAFF
TRBV20-1	TRBJ1-5	CSARGQGDQPQHF
TRBV5-1	TRBJ2-7	CASSDWDGHYEQYF
TRBV7-8	TRBJ1-1	CASSTGGLNTEAFF
TRBV6-6	TRBJ2-1	CASSNSGAQQFF
TRBV15	TRBJ2-7	CATSRDALPNEQYF
TRBV10-3	TRBJ2-3	CALAPGDRDTQYF
TRBV29-1	TRBJ1-2	CSVLSVDYGYTF
TRBV4-2	TRBJ1-5	CACSQGGEWPQHF
TRBV7-9	TRBJ1-6	CASGDRESSYNSPLHF
TRBV11-2	TRBJ2-1	CASSSRLGASYNEQFF
TRBV5-1	TRBJ2-3	CASSLVGGLGADTQYF
TRBV12-3/TRBV12-4	TRBJ2-6	CAFSLMVTGTGANVLTF
TRBV6-5	TRBJ2-1	CASSYGGPSYNEQFF
TRBV5-1	TRBJ2-7	CASSLVFGGDSPEQYF
TRBV28	TRBJ1-1	CASTNHPTGRGTEAFF
TRBV20-1	TRBJ2-2	CSATRGGNTGELFF
TRBV28	TRBJ2-2	CASSLMVQKTGELFF
TRBV12-5	TRBJ2-5	CASGLIEETQYF
TRBV5-1	TRBJ2-1	CASSLDALNEQFF
TRBV9	TRBJ2-2	CASSVGPNTGELFF
TRBV29-1	TRBJ2-7	CSVIPWDSSSEQYF
TRBV5-6	TRBJ2-2	CASSPKQGYTGELFF
TRBV12-3/TRBV12-4	TRBJ2-1	CASSPLAGYRGEQFF
TRBV4-1	TRBJ2-5	CASSLREAQETQYF
TRBV6-5	TRBJ1-2	CASSYSLTGGKGYGYTF
TRBV3-1	TRBJ2-3	CASSSSGGLTDTQYF
TRBV12-3/TRBV12-4	TRBJ1-5	CASSLPGQPQHF
TRBV3-1	TRBJ2-3	CASSLNLGGGDRVGTDTQYF
TRBV5-1	TRBJ2-3	CASSPTSSGTDTQYF
TRBV25-1	TRBJ2-5	CASSEYRTARGETQYF
TRBV28	TRBJ2-1	CASSLGGTRNNEQFF
TRBV27	TRBJ1-2	CASSYSTGANYGYTF
TRBV5-1	TRBJ2-1	CASSLARGSLAGSEQFF
TRBV10-3	TRBJ2-7	CAISVTRALEQYF
TRBV2	TRBJ2-3	CASSPQGARFGTDTQYF
TRBV7-9	TRBJ2-2	CARRTGTSGYTGELFF
TRBV27	TRBJ2-7	CASSFDGSSYEQYF
TRBV11-2	TRBJ1-2	CASSPSGRYGYTF
TRBV7-6	TRBJ2-7	CASSYDPPPSGLAGGVGYEQYF
TRBV19	TRBJ2-1	CASSIRPGAGNEQFF
TRBV27	TRBJ2-2	CASSLVRENTGELFF
TRBV6-5	TRBJ2-3	CASSYYSLAGGADTQYF
TRBV5-1	TRBJ2-7	CASSSSYEQYF
TRBV6-1	TRBJ1-1	CASSEVGVPRNEAFF